These 31 T cell receptor beta chains were sequenced from one sample in a study of CD8+CD57+ T cells in acquired aplastic anemia. TCR beta VDJ and CDR3 profiling used genomic DNA as template. TCRdb re-analysed the reads in MiXCR, keeping a single row per CDR3 protein. The table records 250,000 to 300,000 distinct CDR3 sequences, roughly 50% of them present only once. Input material: sorted CD4+, CD8+, or CD8+CD57+ T cells (not recorded which) from PBMCs. Every receptor here comes from a human donor with severe aplastic anemia or a healthy control (not recorded which).

Ten or more counts support this clonotype. The V gene is TRBV7-8, the J gene TRBJ2-5, with D perhaps matching TRBD1 or TRBD2 (6 bases each). Germline V lookup: CDR1 SGHVS, CDR2 FQNEAQ. The V end lost 5 bases, the J end lost 3 bases, and 13 bases lay between the germline ends. CDR3 length: 14 amino acids. The DNA for the CDR3 is TGTGCCAGCAGCCTCAGGAGGGGGAAAGAGACCCAGTACTTC. This encodes CASSLRRGKETQYF.

The chain links TRBV20-1 to TRBJ2-7; D tentatively fits TRBD1 or TRBD2 (5 bases each). CDR1 and CDR2 from the germline V gene are DFQATT and SNEGSKA (reference sequence). The CDR3 is 18 residues long. V lost 3 bases and J 0 bases, leaving 24 bases between the germline ends. The CDR3 coding sequence is TGCAGTGCTAGTCACTCCCCCATTTGGGGCCGGGGCTCCTACGAGCAGTACTTC. Translated, it gives CSASHSPIWGRGSYEQYF.

V is TRBV12-3 or TRBV12-4 and J is TRBJ2-5, with 10 bases fitting TRBD1. V shed 9 bases, J shed 4 bases, and the junction held 5 bases outside the gene matches. CDR3 length equals 13 residues. The CDR3 DNA is TGTGCCAGAGACAGGGGGCGGTCAGAGACCCAGTACTTC. It codes for CARDRGRSETQYF.

The CDR3 coding sequence is TGTGCCAGTAGTTTCCGGGACTTCAATCAGCCCCAGCATTTT. It encodes CASSFRDFNQPQHF. The J gene is TRBJ1-5, the V gene TRBV19, with TRBD1 as a possible D gene (5 bases). V dropped 5 bases and J dropped 3 bases, with 11 bases sitting between them. The CDR3 has 14 residues. Germline V CDR1 and CDR2: LNHDA, SQIVND (reference sequence).

The gene calls are TRBV30 and TRBJ2-3; D possibly uses TRBD1 or TRBD2 (5 bases each). V lost 5 bases and J lost 0, with 21 bases in between. Germline loops: CDR1 GTSNPN, CDR2 SVGIG (reference sequence). The CDR3 runs to 17 residues. The CDR3 sequence: CAWGDPYGADSTDTQYF. For the CDR3, the DNA is TGTGCCTGGGGCGACCCGTACGGGGCAGATAGCACAGATACGCAGTATTTT.

V gene TRBV7-9 combines with J gene TRBJ2-5, with 8 nucleotides matching TRBD2. The CDR3 sequence is 16 residues long. V trimming: 2 bases; J trimming: 1 base; junction bases outside the gene matches: 6. Germline V lookup: CDR1 SEHNR, CDR2 FQNEAQ (reference sequence). The CDR3 protein is CASSLRRGGLQETQYF. The CDR3 coding sequence is TGTGCCAGCAGCTTACGGCGCGGGGGGCTCCAAGAGACCCAGTACTTC.

This clonotype was counted ten times or more. The genes are TRBV11-2 and TRBJ2-1; TRBD2 agrees at 12 bases. The J segment lost 7 bases and the V segment lost 9 bases, leaving 7 bases of the junction unmatched. The CDR3 spans 14 residues. Germline V gene data show CDR1 as SGHAT and CDR2 as FQNNGV. The CDR3 protein is CASKLAGGLNEQFF. CDR3 in DNA: TGTGCCAGTAAACTAGCGGGGGGCCTAAATGAGCAGTTCTTC.

The chain recombines TRBV10-2 with TRBJ2-5; D is uncertain. From germline, CDR1 is WSHSY and CDR2 SAAADI. This CDR3 comprises 13 residues. Trimming removed 5 bases at V and 4 bases at J, with 11 bases between. The CDR3 sequence is CASSLALGETQYF. The CDR3 DNA sequence: TGCGCCAGCAGTTTAGCTCTCGGAGAGACCCAGTACTTC.

The V gene is TRBV7-2, the J gene TRBJ2-1; D is perhaps TRBD1 (6 bases). The length of the CDR3 is 14 residues. Germline V gene lookup returns CDR1 SGHTA and CDR2 FQGNSA. The V end was cut by 5 bases, the J end by 2 bases, with 10 bases between. CDR3 nucleotides: TGTGCCAGCAGCGTGGCAGGGGCCTACAATGAGCAGTTCTTC. Its protein product is CASSVAGAYNEQFF.

V is TRBV2 and J is TRBJ1-2; no reliable D call. V lost 2 bases to trimming and J lost 4 bases, with 14 bases between them. Germline CDR1 SNHLY, CDR2 FYNNEI. CDR3 length: 15 residues. This chain's CDR3 is CASSESLSKGYGYTF. In DNA, the CDR3 is TGTGCCAGCAGTGAATCTCTCTCAAAGGGCTATGGCTACACCTTC.

V is TRBV11-2 and J is TRBJ2-7; D call uncertain. Germline lookup yields CDR1 SGHAT and CDR2 FQNNGV. V dropped 2 bases and J dropped 5 bases, with 19 bases sitting between them. The CDR3 has 16 amino acids. The chain's CDR3 is CASSLIGGSARHEQYF. The CDR3 coding sequence is TGTGCCAGCAGCTTAATCGGCGGAAGCGCGCGGCACGAGCAGTACTTC.

This clonotype was recorded a few times. This chain connects TRBV15 to TRBJ2-5; 9 bases are a match to TRBD1. V shed 4 bases, J shed 3 bases, and the junction held 6 bases outside the gene matches. The germline CDR1 and CDR2 sequences are LNHNV and YYDKDF (reference sequence). This CDR3 region has 15 residues. The DNA for the CDR3 is TGTGCCACCAGCACTGGACAGGGGATGGAAGAGACCCAGTACTTC. Its translation: CATSTGQGMEETQYF. Supplemented by reference TRBV15 and TRBJ2-5, the full variable domain reads DAMVIQNPRYQVTQFGKPVTLSCSQTLNHNVMYWYQQKSSQAPKLLFHYYDKDFNNEADTPDNFQSRRPNTSFCFLDIRSPGLGDTAMYLCATSTGQGMEETQYFGPGTRLLVL.

The chain joins TRBV25-1 to TRBJ2-3; 7 nucleotides agree with TRBD2. With 5 bases clipped from V and 6 bases from J, the junction kept 17 bases outside the gene matches. From germline, CDR1 is MGHDK and CDR2 SYGVNS. This CDR3 contains 17 residues. In nucleotides, the CDR3 is TGTGCCAGCAGTTCGGGTCGTGGGAGGGCCGGTAGGGATACGCAGTATTTT. It encodes CASSSGRGRAGRDTQYF.

The table lists this clonotype with many counts. The chain links TRBV29-1 to TRBJ2-7, with no clear D. The CDR3 sequence is 13 residues long. Germline V gene lookup returns CDR1 SQVTM and CDR2 ANQGSEA. V was cut by 4 bases and J by 3 bases, with 13 bases left in between. The CDR3 nucleotides are TGCAGCGTTGCCGAGTCGATAATCTACGAGCAGTACTTC. Translation gives CSVAESIIYEQYF.

J is TRBJ1-2 and V is TRBV7-2; TRBD1 agrees at 9 bases. V was pared by 5 bases and J by 4 bases, with 11 bases of the junction left unmatched. CDR1 and CDR2 (germline): SGHTA, FQGNSA. The CDR3 covers 16 residues. The CDR3 bases are TGTGCCAGCAGCCCGGACAGGGGCGGAGGGGCCTATGGCTACACCTTC. Translation: CASSPDRGGGAYGYTF.

This clonotype has at least ten counts. The rearrangement joins TRBV20-1 to TRBJ2-1, with TRBD2 identical over 10 bases. The V segment lost 5 bases and the J segment 7 bases; nucleotides outside the gene matches: 8. Germline lookup yields CDR1 DFQATT and CDR2 SNEGSKA (reference sequence). This CDR3 contains 14 residues. The CDR3 protein is CSAQSGGAKNEQFF. The CDR3 region has the DNA TGCAGTGCTCAGAGCGGGGGGGCCAAGAATGAGCAGTTCTTC.

The V gene is TRBV7-2, the J gene TRBJ2-7, with 8 bases lining up with TRBD1. The germline gives CDR1 SGHTA, CDR2 FQGNSA. The V and J ends lost 5 bases and 0 bases, in that order; junction bases with no gene match: 6. This CDR3 spans 15 amino acids. The CDR3 is CASSPGTGNSYEQYF. Here the CDR3 DNA reads TGTGCCAGCAGCCCAGGGACAGGCAACTCCTACGAGCAGTACTTC.

V usage is TRBV20-1 and J usage is TRBJ1-6, with D unclear. Deletions cut 3 bases from V and 10 bases from J, with 16 bases between. The CDR3 consists of 14 residues. Per germline, CDR1 DFQATT and CDR2 SNEGSKA (reference sequence). The CDR3 region is CSARAGPPQSPLHF. CDR3 coding DNA: TGCAGTGCTAGGGCCGGGCCCCCTCAGTCACCCCTCCACTTT.

In this sample, this clonotype turned up many times. V usage is TRBV20-1 and J usage is TRBJ2-7; 7 bases agree with TRBD2. V gave up 5 bases and J gave up 0 bases; unmatched junction bases: 10. CDR3 length: 15 residues. Germline lookup yields CDR1 DFQATT and CDR2 SNEGSKA (reference sequence). CDR3 region: CSAPKSGTSSYEQYF. As DNA, the CDR3 is TGCAGTGCTCCTAAGAGCGGGACGTCCTCCTACGAGCAGTACTTC.

J is TRBJ2-2 and V is TRBV7-2; tentatively, D is TRBD1 or TRBD2 (7 bases each). V gave up 3 bases and J gave up 4 bases, with 12 bases separating them. Germline CDR1 and CDR2: SGHTA and FQGNSA. The length of the CDR3 is 15 residues. The CDR3 sequence: CASSFRGGGTGELFF. DNA for the CDR3: TGTGCCAGCAGCTTCAGGGGGGGTGGCACCGGGGAGCTGTTTTTT.

This sequence joins TRBV7-2 and TRBJ1-2, with 8 bases lining up with TRBD1. The trim removed 4 bases at V and 4 bases at J, leaving 8 bases unmatched. This CDR3 comprises 15 residues. Germline assignment: CDR1 SGHTA and CDR2 FQGNSA. This chain's CDR3 is CASSSPDRAAYGYTF. In DNA, the CDR3 is TGTGCCAGCAGCTCCCCGGACAGGGCGGCCTATGGCTACACCTTC.

This clonotype was counted many times. This chain uses TRBV13 with TRBJ2-2, with a possible D match to TRBD2 (5 bases). The CDR3 spans 16 residues. CDR1 is PRHDT and CDR2 is FYEKMQ in the germline V gene (reference sequence). Trimming pared 0 bases from V and 4 bases from J, leaving 12 bases between. In DNA form, the CDR3 reads TGTGCCAGCAGCTTAGGCCGAGGGTCTTTCACCGGGGAGCTGTTTTTT. This gives the protein CASSLGRGSFTGELFF.

At least ten counts were recorded for this clonotype. The gene calls are TRBV5-1 and TRBJ1-3, with a tentative D call TRBD1 (6 bases). V was pared by 0 bases and J by 4 bases, with 14 bases between. The CDR3 totals 16 residues. CDR1 is SGHRS, CDR2 YFSETQ, per germline. In nucleotides, the CDR3 is TGCGCCAGCAGCTTGGACCCCACAGGGATGGGAAACACCATATATTTT. Residues: CASSLDPTGMGNTIYF.

This clonotype was picked up one time. This rearrangement joins TRBV20-1 to TRBJ2-3; 16 bases are a match to TRBD2. The CDR3 totals 16 residues. CDR1 is DFQATT, CDR2 SNEGSKA, per germline (reference sequence). The ends lost 4 bases at V and 11 bases at J; junction bases unmatched: 12. For the CDR3, the DNA is TGCAGTGCTACGGGACTAGCGGGGGGGCCATTGGATGAGCAGTATTTT. This codes for CSATGLAGGPLDEQYF.

This sequence joins TRBV19 and TRBJ1-5, with D maybe TRBD1 (6 bases). The CDR3 is 17 amino acids. V lost 3 bases, J lost 7 bases, and 22 bases lay in between. The germline V gene encodes CDR1 LNHDA and CDR2 SQIVND (reference sequence). The DNA of the CDR3 is TGTGCCAGTAGTATGAGTGAGGGGGGTAGGTATAGACAGCCCCAGCATTTT. Amino acids: CASSMSEGGRYRQPQHF.

This clonotype was recorded a few times. J is TRBJ2-3 and V is TRBV20-1, with D hard to call. The V gene's germline CDR1 is DFQATT and CDR2 SNEGSKA (reference sequence). Trimming pared 0 bases from V and 1 base from J, leaving 11 bases between. The CDR3 sequence is 15 residues long. The CDR3 bases are TGCAGTGCTAGAGATCCCAATAGTGGCACAGATACGCAGTATTTT. Its protein is CSARDPNSGTDTQYF.

In DNA form, the CDR3 reads TGTGCCAGCAGCTTAGTAGGGAGCGGAGATACGCAGTATTTT. Encoded protein: CASSLVGSGDTQYF. This chain uses TRBV7-9 with TRBJ2-3, with D possibly being TRBD2 (5 bases). CDR1 is SEHNR and CDR2 is FQNEAQ in the germline V gene (reference sequence). The CDR3 runs 14 residues. The ends were cut back, 1 base at V and 5 bases at J, with 10 bases in the middle.

V and J are TRBV19 and TRBJ1-1; 10 bases are shared with TRBD1. The J segment lost 0 bases and the V segment lost 6 bases, leaving 4 bases of the junction unmatched. Germline V gene lookup returns CDR1 LNHDA and CDR2 SQIVND (reference sequence). CDR3 length: 15 residues. The CDR3 nucleotides read TGTGCCAGTAGGGGACAGGGGACCTTGAACACTGAAGCTTTCTTT. Translating gives CASRGQGTLNTEAFF.

At least ten counts were recorded for this clonotype. The DNA of the CDR3 is TGTGCCAGCAGTCCCCCCCCGGGGGCCTACGAGCAGTACTTC. Translated: CASSPPPGAYEQYF. The rearrangement joins TRBV6-2 or TRBV6-3 to TRBJ2-7, with D maybe TRBD2 (6 bases). Trimming shortened V by 5 bases and J by 2 bases, and 13 bases separated the two germline ends. Germline V gives CDR1 MNHEY, CDR2 SVGEGT. CDR3 size: 14 residues.

This clonotype came up many times. The gene calls are TRBV9 and TRBJ2-3, with D unresolved. This CDR3 contains 13 residues. The V gene's germline CDR1 is SGDLS and CDR2 YYNGEE. Deletions cut 2 bases from V and 6 bases from J, with 10 bases between. CDR3 DNA: TGTGCCAGCAGCGTGAACACGCCGGATACGCAGTATTTT. Amino acid sequence: CASSVNTPDTQYF.

The V gene is TRBV20-1, the J gene TRBJ2-7; D unclear. Deletions cut 4 bases from V and 0 bases from J, with 7 bases between. There are 12 residues in the CDR3. Germline lookup yields CDR1 DFQATT and CDR2 SNEGSKA (reference sequence). The CDR3 sequence is CSANGPSYEQYF. CDR3 coding DNA: TGCAGTGCTAACGGCCCCTCCTACGAGCAGTACTTC.